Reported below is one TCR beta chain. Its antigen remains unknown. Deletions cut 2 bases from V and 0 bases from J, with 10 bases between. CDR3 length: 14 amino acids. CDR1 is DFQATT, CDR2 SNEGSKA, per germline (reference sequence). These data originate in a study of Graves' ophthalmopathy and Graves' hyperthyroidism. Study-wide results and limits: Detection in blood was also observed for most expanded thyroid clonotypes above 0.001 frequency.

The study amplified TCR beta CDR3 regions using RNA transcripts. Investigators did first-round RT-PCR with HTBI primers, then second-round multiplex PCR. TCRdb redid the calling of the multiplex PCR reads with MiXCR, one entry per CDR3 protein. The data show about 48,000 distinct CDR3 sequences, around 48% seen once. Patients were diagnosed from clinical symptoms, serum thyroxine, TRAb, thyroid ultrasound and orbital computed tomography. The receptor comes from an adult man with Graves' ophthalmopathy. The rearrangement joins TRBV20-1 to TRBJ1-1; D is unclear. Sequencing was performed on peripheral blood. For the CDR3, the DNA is TGCAGTGCTAGACGAACGGAGATGAACACTGAAGCTTTCTTT. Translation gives CSARRTEMNTEAFF.